This T cell receptor (beta chain) was obtained from a study of PD-L1 blockade in urothelial cancer. Overall study context: It was at 3 weeks (second dose) and 6 weeks after treatment start that blood was analyzed.

General study points: Below-median pretreatment blood TCR clonality was a predictor of better survival.

Only in-frame clones appear in the TCRdb table, and some are missing; sequencing was by immunoSEQ multiplex PCR. The data hold approximately 110,000 clones, with about 85% observed a single time. This clone was detected once. The target antigen is unknown. This CDR3 is 15 amino acids long. J lost 4 bases, V lost 4 bases, and 7 bases had no gene match. The germline gives CDR1 SGHDT, CDR2 YYEEEE. The sequencing used PBMCs, collected around atezolizumab (anti-PD-L1) treatment. This sequence was found in a man aged 45 to 65 with urothelial cancer. The chain carries TRBV5-6 and TRBJ1-5; 8 bases match TRBD1. As DNA, the CDR3 is TGTGCCAGCAGCAGAGGGACAGGACCGAATCAGCCCCAGCATTTT. It encodes CASSRGTGPNQPQHF.